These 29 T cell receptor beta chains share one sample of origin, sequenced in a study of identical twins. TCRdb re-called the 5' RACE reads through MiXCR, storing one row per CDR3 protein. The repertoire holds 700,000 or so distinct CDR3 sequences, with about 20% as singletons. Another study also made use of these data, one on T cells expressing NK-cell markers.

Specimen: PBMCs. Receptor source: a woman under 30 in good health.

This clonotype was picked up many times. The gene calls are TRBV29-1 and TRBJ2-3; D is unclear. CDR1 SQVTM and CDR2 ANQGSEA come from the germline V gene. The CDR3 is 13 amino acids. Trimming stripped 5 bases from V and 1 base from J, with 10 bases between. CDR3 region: CSVHSGGTDTQYF. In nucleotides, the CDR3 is TGCAGCGTTCACTCTGGGGGCACAGATACGCAGTATTTT.

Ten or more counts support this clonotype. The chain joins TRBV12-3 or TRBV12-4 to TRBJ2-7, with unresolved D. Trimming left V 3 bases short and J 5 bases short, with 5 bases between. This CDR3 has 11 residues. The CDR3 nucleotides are TGTGCCAGCAGTTTGGTGGACGAGCAGTACTTC. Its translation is CASSLVDEQYF.

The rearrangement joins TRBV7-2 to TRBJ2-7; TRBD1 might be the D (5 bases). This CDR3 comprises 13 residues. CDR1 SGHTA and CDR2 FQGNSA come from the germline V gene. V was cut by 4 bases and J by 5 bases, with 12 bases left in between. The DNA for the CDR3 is TGTGCCAGCAGCTGGTGGCAGGGCAACGAGCAGTACTTC. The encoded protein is CASSWWQGNEQYF.

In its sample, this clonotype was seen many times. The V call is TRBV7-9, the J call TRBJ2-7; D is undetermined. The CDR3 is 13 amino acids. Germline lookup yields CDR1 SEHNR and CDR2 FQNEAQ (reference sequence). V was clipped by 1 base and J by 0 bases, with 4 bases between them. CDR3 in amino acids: CASSLGHSYEQYF. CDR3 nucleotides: TGTGCCAGCAGCTTAGGTCACTCCTACGAGCAGTACTTC.

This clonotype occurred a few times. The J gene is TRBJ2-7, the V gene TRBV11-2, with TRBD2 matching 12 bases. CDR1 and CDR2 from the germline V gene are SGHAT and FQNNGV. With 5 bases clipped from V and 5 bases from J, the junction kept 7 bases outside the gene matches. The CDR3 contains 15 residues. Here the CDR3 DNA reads TGTGCCAGCAGCGCCGGGACTAGCGGGCTCAACGAGCAGTACTTC. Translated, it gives CASSAGTSGLNEQYF. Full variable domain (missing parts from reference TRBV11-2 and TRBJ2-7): EAGVAQSPRYKIIEKRQSVAFWCNPISGHATLYWYQQILGQGPKLLIQFQNNGVVDDSQLPKDRFSAERLKGVDSTLKIQPAKLEDSAVYLCASSAGTSGLNEQYFGPGTRLTVT.

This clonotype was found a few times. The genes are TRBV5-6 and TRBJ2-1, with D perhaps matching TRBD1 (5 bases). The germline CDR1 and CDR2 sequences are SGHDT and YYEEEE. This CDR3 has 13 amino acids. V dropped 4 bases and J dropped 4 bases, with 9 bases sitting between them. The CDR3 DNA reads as TGTGCCAGCAGCACAGGACAATACAATGAGCAGTTCTTC. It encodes CASSTGQYNEQFF.

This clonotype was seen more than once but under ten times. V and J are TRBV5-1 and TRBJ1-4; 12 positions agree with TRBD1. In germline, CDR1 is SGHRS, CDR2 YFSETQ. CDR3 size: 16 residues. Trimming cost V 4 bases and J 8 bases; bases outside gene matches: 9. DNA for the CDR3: TGCGCCAGCAGCCCCGAGGGGACAGGGGGCAACGAAAAACTGTTTTTT. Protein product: CASSPEGTGGNEKLFF. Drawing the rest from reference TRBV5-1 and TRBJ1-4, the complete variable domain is KAGVTQTPRYLIKTRGQQVTLSCSPISGHRSVSWYQQTPGQGLQFLFEYFSETQRNKGNFPGRFSGRQFSNSRSEMNVSTLELGDSALYLCASSPEGTGGNEKLFFGSGTQLSVL.

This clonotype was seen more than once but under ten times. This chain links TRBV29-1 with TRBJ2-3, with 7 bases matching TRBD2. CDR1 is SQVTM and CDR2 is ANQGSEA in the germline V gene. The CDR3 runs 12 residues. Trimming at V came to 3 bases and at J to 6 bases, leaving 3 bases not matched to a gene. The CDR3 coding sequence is TGCAGCGTTGAGGTGGGGGGGGATACGCAGTATTTT. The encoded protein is CSVEVGGDTQYF.

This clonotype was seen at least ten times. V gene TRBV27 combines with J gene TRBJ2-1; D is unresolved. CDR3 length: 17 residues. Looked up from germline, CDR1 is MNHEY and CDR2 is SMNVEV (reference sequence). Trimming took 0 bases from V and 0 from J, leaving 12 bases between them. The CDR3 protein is CASSLSIDSSSYNEQFF. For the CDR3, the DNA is TGTGCCAGCAGTTTATCGATTGATTCCAGCTCCTACAATGAGCAGTTCTTC.

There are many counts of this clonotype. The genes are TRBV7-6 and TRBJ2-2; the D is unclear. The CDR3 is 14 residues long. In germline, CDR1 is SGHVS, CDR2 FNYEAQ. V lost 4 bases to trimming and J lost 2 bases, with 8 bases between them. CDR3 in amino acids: CASSSGSNTGELFF. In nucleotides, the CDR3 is TGTGCCAGCAGCTCCGGGTCCAACACCGGGGAGCTGTTTTTT.

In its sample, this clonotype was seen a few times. CDR3 sequence: CASITSGANYGYTF. As DNA, the CDR3 is TGTGCCAGCATCACCTCCGGTGCTAACTATGGCTACACCTTC. The V call is TRBV12-3 or TRBV12-4, the J call TRBJ1-2; D not resolved. The V and J ends lost 7 bases and 0 bases respectively, with 12 bases between them. The CDR3 is made up of 14 amino acids.

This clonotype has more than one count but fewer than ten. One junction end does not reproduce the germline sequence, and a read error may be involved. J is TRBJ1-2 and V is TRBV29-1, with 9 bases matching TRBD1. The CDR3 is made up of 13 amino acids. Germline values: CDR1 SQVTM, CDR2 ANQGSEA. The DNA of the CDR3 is TGCGGCGTTGTGGACAGGGGAGCCTATGGCTACACCTTC. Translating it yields CGVVDRGAYGYTF.

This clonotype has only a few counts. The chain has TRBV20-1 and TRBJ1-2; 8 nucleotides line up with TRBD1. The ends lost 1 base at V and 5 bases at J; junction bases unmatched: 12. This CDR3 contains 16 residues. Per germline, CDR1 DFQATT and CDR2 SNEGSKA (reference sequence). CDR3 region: CSARADRARGRYGYTF. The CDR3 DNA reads TGCAGTGCTAGAGCCGATCGGGCCAGGGGGCGATATGGCTACACCTTC.

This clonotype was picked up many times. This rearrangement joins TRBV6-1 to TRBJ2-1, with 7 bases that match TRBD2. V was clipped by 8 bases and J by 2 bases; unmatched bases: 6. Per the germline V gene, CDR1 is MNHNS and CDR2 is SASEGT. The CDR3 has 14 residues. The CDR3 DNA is TGTGCCAGCGGAGAGCGGGGAGCCTACAATGAGCAGTTCTTC. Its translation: CASGERGAYNEQFF.

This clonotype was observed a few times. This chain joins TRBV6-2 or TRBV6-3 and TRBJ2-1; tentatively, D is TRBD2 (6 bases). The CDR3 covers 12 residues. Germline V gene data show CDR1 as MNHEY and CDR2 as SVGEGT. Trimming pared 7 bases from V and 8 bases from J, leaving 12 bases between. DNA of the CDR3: TGTGCCAGCACCGAAGCGGGTTATGAGCAGTTCTTC. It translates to CASTEAGYEQFF.

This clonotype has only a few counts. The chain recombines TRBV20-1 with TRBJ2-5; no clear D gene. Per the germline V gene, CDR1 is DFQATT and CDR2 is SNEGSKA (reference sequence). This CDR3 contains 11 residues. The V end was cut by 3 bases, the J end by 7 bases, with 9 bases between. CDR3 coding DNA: TGCAGTGCTAGGGGATCGGGGACCCAGTACTTC. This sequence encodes CSARGSGTQYF.

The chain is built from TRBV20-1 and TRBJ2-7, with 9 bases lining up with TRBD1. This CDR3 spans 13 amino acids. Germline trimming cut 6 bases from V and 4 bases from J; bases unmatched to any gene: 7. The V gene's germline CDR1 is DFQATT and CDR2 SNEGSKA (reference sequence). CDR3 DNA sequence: TGCAGTGCACTGACAGGGGGTTGGTACGAGCAGTACTTC. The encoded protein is CSALTGGWYEQYF.

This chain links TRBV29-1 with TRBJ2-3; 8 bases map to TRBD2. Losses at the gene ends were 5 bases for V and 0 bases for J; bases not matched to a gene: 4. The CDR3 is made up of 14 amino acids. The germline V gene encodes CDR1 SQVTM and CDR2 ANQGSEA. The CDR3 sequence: CSVKTSVSTDTQYF. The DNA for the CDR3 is TGCAGCGTTAAGACTAGCGTCAGCACAGATACGCAGTATTTT.

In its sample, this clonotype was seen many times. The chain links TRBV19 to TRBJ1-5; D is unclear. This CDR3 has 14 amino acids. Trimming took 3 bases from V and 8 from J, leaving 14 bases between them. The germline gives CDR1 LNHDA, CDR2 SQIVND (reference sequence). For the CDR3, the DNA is TGTGCCAGTAGTATTAACCGAGGATTTGAGCCCCAGCATTTT. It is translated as CASSINRGFEPQHF. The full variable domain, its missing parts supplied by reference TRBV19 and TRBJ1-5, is DGGITQSPKYLFRKEGQNVTLSCEQNLNHDAMYWYRQDPGQGLRLIYYSQIVNDFQKGDIAEGYSVSREKKESFPLTVTSAQKNPTAFYLCASSINRGFEPQHFGDGTRLSIL.

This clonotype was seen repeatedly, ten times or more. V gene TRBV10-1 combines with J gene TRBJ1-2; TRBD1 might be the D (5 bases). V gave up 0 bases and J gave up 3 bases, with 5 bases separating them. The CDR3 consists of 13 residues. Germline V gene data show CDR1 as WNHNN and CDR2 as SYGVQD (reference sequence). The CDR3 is CASSESGHYGYTF. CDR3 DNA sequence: TGCGCCAGCAGTGAGTCGGGACACTATGGCTACACCTTC.

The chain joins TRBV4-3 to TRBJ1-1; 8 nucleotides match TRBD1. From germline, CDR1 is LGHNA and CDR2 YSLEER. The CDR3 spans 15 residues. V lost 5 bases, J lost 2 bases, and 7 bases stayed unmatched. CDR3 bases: TGCGCCAGCAGCTACGGGACAGGTAGTAACACTGAAGCTTTCTTT. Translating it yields CASSYGTGSNTEAFF.

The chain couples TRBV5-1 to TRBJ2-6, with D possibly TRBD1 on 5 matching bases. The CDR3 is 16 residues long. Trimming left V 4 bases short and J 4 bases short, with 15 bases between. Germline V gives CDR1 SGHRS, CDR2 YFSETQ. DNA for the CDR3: TGCGCCAGCAGCATTCTCCAGGGTACCGGGGCCAACGTCCTGACTTTC. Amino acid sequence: CASSILQGTGANVLTF.

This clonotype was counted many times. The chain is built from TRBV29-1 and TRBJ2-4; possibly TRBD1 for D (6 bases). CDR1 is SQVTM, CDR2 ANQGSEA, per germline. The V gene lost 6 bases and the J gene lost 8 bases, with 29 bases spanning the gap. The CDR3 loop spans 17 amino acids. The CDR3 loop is CSVAGTRALEQGYIQYF. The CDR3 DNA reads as TGCAGCGTGGCCGGGACAAGGGCTTTGGAGCAGGGGTACATTCAGTACTTC.

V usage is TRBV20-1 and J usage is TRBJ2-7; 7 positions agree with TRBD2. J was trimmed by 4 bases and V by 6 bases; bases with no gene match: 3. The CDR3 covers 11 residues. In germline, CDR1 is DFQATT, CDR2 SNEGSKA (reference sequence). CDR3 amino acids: CSAWGGYEQYF. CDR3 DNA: TGCAGTGCCTGGGGGGGATACGAGCAGTACTTC.

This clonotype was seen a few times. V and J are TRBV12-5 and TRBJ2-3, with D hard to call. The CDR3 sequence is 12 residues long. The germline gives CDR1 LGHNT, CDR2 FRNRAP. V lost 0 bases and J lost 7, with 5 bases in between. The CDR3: CASGLVSYTQYF. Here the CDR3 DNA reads TGTGCTAGTGGTTTGGTTTCGTATACGCAGTATTTT.

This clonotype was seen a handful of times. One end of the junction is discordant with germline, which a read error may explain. The CDR3 here is CASRFAGTPTYHF. As DNA, the CDR3 is TGTGCCAGCAGATTTGCCGGGACACCTACCTACCACTTC. This chain connects TRBV12-3 or TRBV12-4 to TRBJ2-7; weak D call: TRBD1 (6 bases). The CDR3 loop spans 13 amino acids.

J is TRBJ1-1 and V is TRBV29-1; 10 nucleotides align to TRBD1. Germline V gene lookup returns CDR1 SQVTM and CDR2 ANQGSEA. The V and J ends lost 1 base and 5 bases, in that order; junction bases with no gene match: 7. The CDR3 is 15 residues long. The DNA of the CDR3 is TGCAGCGTTGAAGGCCGACAGGGGGCGCATACTGAAGCTTTCTTT. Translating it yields CSVEGRQGAHTEAFF.

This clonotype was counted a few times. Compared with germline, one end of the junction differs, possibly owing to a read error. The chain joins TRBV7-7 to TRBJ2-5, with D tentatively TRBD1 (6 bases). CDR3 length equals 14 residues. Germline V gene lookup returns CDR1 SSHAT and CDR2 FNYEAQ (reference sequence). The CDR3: CASSSLIGGETQYF. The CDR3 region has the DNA TGTGCTAGCAGCTCGCTTATAGGGGGAGAGACCCAGTACTTC.

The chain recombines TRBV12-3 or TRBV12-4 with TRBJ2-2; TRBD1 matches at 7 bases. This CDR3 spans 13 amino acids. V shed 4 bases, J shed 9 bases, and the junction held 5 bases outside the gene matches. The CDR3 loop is CASSSTGVRELFF. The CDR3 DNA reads TGTGCCAGCAGTTCAACAGGGGTCCGGGAGCTGTTTTTT.